These T cell receptor beta chains were read from a single sample in a study of CD8 T cells in ankylosing spondylitis. TCRdb independently ran MiXCR on the 5' RACE reads; one entry per CDR3 protein. The repertoire holds around 490,000 distinct CDR3 sequences, with over 4% as singletons. The sample consisted of blood, either unsorted or a sorted T cell fraction (not recorded which). The receptors here all came from a male donor with ankylosing spondylitis. CDR3s include the opening cysteine and the closing phenylalanine or tryptophan. The D gene is left open where the match is weak. Clone size is shown for a subset of rows, as once, few, many or a class of expanded clone.

TRBJ1-3 | TRBD1 | TRBV20-1 | many | TGCAGTGCACGGACAGGGTCCTTCTCTGGAAACACCATATATTTT | CSARTGSFSGNTIYF
TRBJ1-6 | . | TRBV20-1 | many | TGCAGTGCTATCCGGGACCGCCTCTCCTATAATTCACCCCTCCACTTT | CSAIRDRLSYNSPLHF
TRBJ2-2 | TRBD1 | TRBV29-1 | many | TGCAGCGGGGACAGGGGAGACGGGGAGCTGTTTTTT | CSGDRGDGELFF
TRBJ2-5 | . | TRBV20-1 | many | TGCAGTGCTAGAGTACGCAGAGGGTACCAAGAGACCCAGTACTTC | CSARVRRGYQETQYF
TRBJ2-6 | . | TRBV20-1 | many | TGCAGTGCTAGAGATCAGGGATTTTCCGGGGCCAACGTCCTGACTTTC | CSARDQGFSGANVLTF
TRBJ1-1 | . | TRBV6-6 | few | TGTGCCAGCAGTTATGGGGACGGAGAAGCTTTCTTT | CASSYGDGEAFF
TRBJ2-4 | . | TRBV11-2 | few | TGTGCCAGCAGCTTAGATGGTCGCCTAGCCAAAAACATTCAGTACTTC | CASSLDGRLAKNIQYF
TRBJ1-6 | . | TRBV7-2 | many | TGTGCCAGCAGCTTAGGAGTAGGCTCCTATAATTCACCCCTCCACTTT | CASSLGVGSYNSPLHF
TRBJ2-3 | . | TRBV5-1 | few | TGCGCCAGCAGCTTTCGTCTTCAAGTCCTCACAGATACGCAGTATTTT | CASSFRLQVLTDTQYF
TRBJ2-2 | TRBD2 | TRBV9 | . | TGTGCCAGCAGCGTAGATACTAGCGGGAGACGTGCCGGGGAGCTGTTTTTT | CASSVDTSGRRAGELFF
TRBJ2-1 | . | TRBV5-4 | many | TGTGCCAGCAGCTTAACCGGGCCCCTCAATGAGCAGTTCTTC | CASSLTGPLNEQFF
TRBJ2-1 | . | TRBV6-1 | few | TGTGCCAGCAGCGGGGGCGGGTGGAATGAGCAGTTCTTC | CASSGGGWNEQFF
TRBJ2-3 | TRBD1 | TRBV5-6 | many | TGTGCCAGCAGCTTGGATTATTCCGGGACAGGGATGTCTTTT | CASSLDYSGTGMSF
TRBJ2-1 | TRBD2 | TRBV10-1 | few | TGCGCCACCTCGTTGACTAGCGGGCGAGCCCATTTCTTC | CATSLTSGRAHFF
TRBJ2-1 | TRBD2 | TRBV6-5 | many | TGTGCCAGCAGTTACGGCGGGACTAGCGGGAGGGAGCAGTTCTTC | CASSYGGTSGREQFF
TRBJ2-1 | . | TRBV5-1 | . | TGCGCCAGCAGCCCTCGGTCCGGGGCGTACAATGAGCAGTTCTTC | CASSPRSGAYNEQFF
TRBJ2-3 | . | TRBV5-1 | . | TGCGCCAGCAGCTTTGGGGGGGCTGTAGATACGCAGTATTTT | CASSFGGAVDTQYF
TRBJ2-4 | TRBD1 | TRBV12-3/TRBV12-4 | many | TGTGCCAGCAAACAAACTGGGACAGGCAAAAGAAAGTACTTC | CASKQTGTGKRKYF
TRBJ2-1 | . | TRBV7-9 | many | TGTGCCAGCAGCTTGCGCCGGGAACCGGGCAATGAGCAGTTCTTC | CASSLRREPGNEQFF
TRBJ2-6 | . | TRBV6-1 | few | TGTGCCAGCAGTGGGACAGCCCCTCCTGGGGCCAACGTCCTGACTTTC | CASSGTAPPGANVLTF
TRBJ1-4 | . | TRBV5-1 | many | TGCGCCAGCAGTCAAAACGGACAGATTAATGAAAAACTGTTTTTT | CASSQNGQINEKLFF
TRBJ2-7 | . | TRBV20-1 | many | TGCAGTGCTAGACCCAACCGGGGTTCCTACGAGCAGTACTTC | CSARPNRGSYEQYF
TRBJ1-5 | . | TRBV12-5 | many | TGTGCTAGTGGTCCCCACAAGGAAAAAATCAATCAGCCCCAGCATTTT | CASGPHKEKINQPQHF
TRBJ1-1 | . | TRBV6-5 | many | TGTGCCAGCAGTTACCGGCAGGGAAGGAACACTGAAGCTTTCTTT | CASSYRQGRNTEAFF
TRBJ2-7 | . | TRBV3-1 | . | TGTGCCAGCAGCTCACGTCGGAGAATTAGCTCCTACGAGCAGTACTTC | CASSSRRRISSYEQYF
TRBJ1-5 | TRBD1 | TRBV6-2/TRBV6-3 | many | TGTGCCAGCAGTTACCCCCCATACAGGGGAGTCAAAAGCAATCAGCCCCAGCATTTT | CASSYPPYRGVKSNQPQHF
TRBJ2-5 | . | TRBV20-1 | many | TGCAGTGCTAGAGATTCAGGGTGGAGAGAGACCCAGTACTTC | CSARDSGWRETQYF
TRBJ1-1 | . | TRBV5-1 | many | TGCGCCAGCAGCTTGGGATCAGGGATCAACACTGAAGCTTTCTTT | CASSLGSGINTEAFF
TRBJ2-1 | . | TRBV4-2 | many | TGTGCCAGCAGCCAAGATCGCCGGGGCCGGAGGAATGAGCAGTTCTTC | CASSQDRRGRRNEQFF
TRBJ2-3 | . | TRBV20-1 | many | TGCAGTGCTCTAACCGGGAGAAGCTCAGATACGCAGTATTTT | CSALTGRSSDTQYF
TRBJ1-6 | TRBD1 | TRBV27 | few | TGTGCCAGCACCCAGACAGGGGCCAGCTCACCCCTCCACTTT | CASTQTGASSPLHF
TRBJ2-2 | . | TRBV11-1 | many | TGTGCCAGCAGCTTAGCGCTTGGGACTAACACCGGGGAGCTGTTTTTT | CASSLALGTNTGELFF
TRBJ2-1 | TRBD2 | TRBV7-7 | . | TGTGCTAGCAGCTCGGGACTAGCGGGAATCAATGCTGATGAGCAGTTCTTC | CASSSGLAGINADEQFF
TRBJ1-1 | TRBD1 | TRBV5-1 | many | TGCGCCAGCAGCTTGGACAGGGGCACAACTGAAGCTTTCTTT | CASSLDRGTTEAFF
TRBJ1-2 | . | TRBV20-1 | many | TGCAGTGCTGGTGTTCTGACGCGGAGGGAGTTTGGCTACACCTTC | CSAGVLTRREFGYTF
TRBJ2-1 | . | TRBV24-1 | many | TGTGCCACCAGTCGGACCACTAACAATGAGCAGTTCTTC | CATSRTTNNEQFF
TRBJ2-3 | . | TRBV5-1 | . | TGCGCCAGCAGCTTGGCCGGGGCGGGCGTACTTGATACGCAGTATTTT | CASSLAGAGVLDTQYF
TRBJ2-4 | TRBD2 | TRBV4-1 | many | TGCGCCAGCAGCCAAGCGATCCTAGCGGGAGGCCAAAGGCGACGAAACATTCAGTACTTC | CASSQAILAGGQRRRNIQYF
TRBJ1-2 | . | TRBV10-3 | many | TGTGCCATCAGTGAGACCGACCGTTCGTACTATGGCTACACCTTC | CAISETDRSYYGYTF
TRBJ1-3 | . | TRBV4-3 | many | TGCGCCAGCAGCCAAGACGCCGCCTCCAGCTCTGGAAACACCATATATTTT | CASSQDAASSSGNTIYF
TRBJ2-5 | TRBD2 | TRBV12-3/TRBV12-4 | many | TGTGCCAGCAGCGGAGGACTAGCGGGAGTCGAGACCCAGTACTTC | CASSGGLAGVETQYF
TRBJ2-7 | . | TRBV29-1 | many | TGCAGCGCCCAACGGGGATCCTACGAGCAGTACTTC | CSAQRGSYEQYF
TRBJ2-2 | . | TRBV5-1 | many | TGCGCCAGCAGCTCCGGGACCTTGTCAGGCGGGGAGCTGTTTTTT | CASSSGTLSGGELFF
TRBJ1-1 | . | TRBV9 | few | TGTGCCAGCAGCGTATCTATGTTTGGTACTGAAGCTTTCTTT | CASSVSMFGTEAFF
TRBJ2-1 | TRBD2 | TRBV4-3 | many | TGCGCCAGCAGCCAACGCGGGGGGTACAATGAGCAGTTCTTC | CASSQRGGYNEQFF
TRBJ2-6 | TRBD1 | TRBV6-7 | few | TGTGCCAGCAGTTACATACAGGGGACCGGGGCCAACGTCCTGACTTTC | CASSYIQGTGANVLTF
TRBJ2-7 | . | TRBV12-3/TRBV12-4 | many | TGTGCCAGCCGGGACGGAGCCTACGAGCAGTACTTC | CASRDGAYEQYF
TRBJ1-3 | . | TRBV30 | few | TGTGCCTGGACATTCTCTGGAAACACCATATATTTT | CAWTFSGNTIYF
TRBJ2-1 | . | TRBV5-5 | few | TGTGCCAGCAGCGATTATATGGGCGAAAATGAGCAGTTCTTC | CASSDYMGENEQFF
TRBJ1-1 | . | TRBV9 | many | TGTGCCAGCAGCACACGGACGGGCTTGAACACTGAAGCTTTCTTT | CASSTRTGLNTEAFF
TRBJ1-2 | . | TRBV12-3/TRBV12-4 | many | TGTGCCAGCAGGTCCTATGGCTACACCTTC | CASRSYGYTF
TRBJ2-7 | . | TRBV7-2 | few | TGTGCCAGCAGCTTAGTCCCGGAGGTCTACGAGCAGTACTTC | CASSLVPEVYEQYF
TRBJ2-6 | . | TRBV20-1 | few | TGCAGTGCTAGAGATCTAATAGGAAACACCAAGGGGGCCAACGTCCTGACTTTC | CSARDLIGNTKGANVLTF